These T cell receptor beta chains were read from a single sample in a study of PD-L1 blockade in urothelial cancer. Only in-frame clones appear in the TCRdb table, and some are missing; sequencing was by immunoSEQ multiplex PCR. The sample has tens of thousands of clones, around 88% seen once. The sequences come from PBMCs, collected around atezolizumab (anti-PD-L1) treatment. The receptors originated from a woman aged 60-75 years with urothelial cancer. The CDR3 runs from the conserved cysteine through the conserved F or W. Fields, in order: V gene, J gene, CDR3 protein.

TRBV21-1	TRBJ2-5	CASSRDTLICQETQYF
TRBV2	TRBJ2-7	CASRRGQGPYEQYF
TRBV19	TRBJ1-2	CASNPTGWSGYTF
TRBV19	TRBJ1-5	CASSEGTAGPQPQHF
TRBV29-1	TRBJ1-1	CSEHRGTNTEAFF
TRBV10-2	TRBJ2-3	CASPGRGEAGTDTQYF
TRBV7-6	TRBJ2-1	CASNSGSSYNEQFF
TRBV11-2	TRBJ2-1	CASSLETSGRGYEQFF
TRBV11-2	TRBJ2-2	CASSRRGATDDTGELFF
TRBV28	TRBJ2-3	CASTTPDTQYF
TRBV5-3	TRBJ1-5	CARSLAGTGGGQPQHF
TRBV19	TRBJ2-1	CASSPRQGRRNEQFF
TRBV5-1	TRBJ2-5	CASSPTGKGQETQYF
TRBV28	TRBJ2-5	CASSSHRDRARTQYF
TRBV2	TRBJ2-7	CASSTGQFSYEQYF
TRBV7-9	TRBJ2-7	CASTSSYEQYF
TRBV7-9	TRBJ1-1	CASSLAGRVEAEAFF
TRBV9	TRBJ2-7	CASSVESSSYEQYF
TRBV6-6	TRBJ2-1	CASRDRVGGSYNEQFF
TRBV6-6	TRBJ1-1	CASSPTVVNTEAFF
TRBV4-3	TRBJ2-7	CASSQITGAAQYF
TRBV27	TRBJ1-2	CASSFVQGNGYTF
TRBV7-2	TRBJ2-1	CASSLDRVDEQFF
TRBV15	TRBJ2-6	CATSRGPRAGANVLTF
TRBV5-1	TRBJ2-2	CASSYPGSGELFF
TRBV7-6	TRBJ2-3	CASSLASGSPSDTQYF
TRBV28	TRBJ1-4	CASSLLGGSATNEKLFF
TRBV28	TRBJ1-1	CASSLGGALIDTEAFF
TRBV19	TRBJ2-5	CASSLDRGQETQYF
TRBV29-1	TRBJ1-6	CSARHGGNSPLHF
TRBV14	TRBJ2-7	CASSQGQGPYEQYF
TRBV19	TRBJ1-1	CASRGGGTEAFF
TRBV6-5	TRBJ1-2	CASSPGTEGYTF
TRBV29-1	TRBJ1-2	CSVSAGPTNYGYTF
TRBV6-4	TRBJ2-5	CASSENSQETQYF
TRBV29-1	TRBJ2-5	CSLGAGPGETQYF
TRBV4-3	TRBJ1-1	CASSQELAGNTEAFF
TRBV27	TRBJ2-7	CASSPPSLYEQYF
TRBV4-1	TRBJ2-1	CASSQDSSRAYNEQFF
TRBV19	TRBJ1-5	CASSIDQGNQPQHF
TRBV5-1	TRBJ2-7	CASSLSTGREGEQYF
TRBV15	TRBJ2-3	CATSLERRGTDTQYF
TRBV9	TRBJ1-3	CASSVAPQEDSGNTIYF